These 3 T cell receptor beta chains came from one sample sequenced in a study of T cells in Graves' hyperthyroidism and ophthalmopathy. Regions amplified from RNA transcripts were the TCR beta CDR3 regions. Using the HTBI primer set, a first-round RT-PCR was run on the TCR CDR3. TCRdb analysed the multiplex PCR reads with MiXCR anew, one entry per CDR3 protein. The sample yields some 400,000 distinct CDR3 sequences, about 18% seen once. The sample consisted of blood. These receptor sequences come from a woman younger than 35 with Graves' hyperthyroidism.

The chain couples TRBV7-2 to TRBJ2-2; 7 nucleotides agree with TRBD1. Per the germline V gene, CDR1 is SGHTA and CDR2 is FQGNSA. With 5 bases clipped from V and 4 bases from J, the junction kept 7 bases outside the gene matches. This CDR3 contains 15 residues. The CDR3, as DNA: TGTGCCAGCAGCCGAGACAGGGTCGGCACCGGGGAGCTGTTTTTT. This gives the protein CASSRDRVGTGELFF.

This clonotype occurred a few times. The chain carries TRBV5-1 and TRBJ1-1; D call uncertain. CDR1 is SGHRS and CDR2 is YFSETQ in the germline V gene. This CDR3 region has 14 residues. V shed 4 bases and J shed 3 bases, with 13 bases lying between them. The CDR3 DNA follows: TGCGCCAGCAGCGGGGAATTTGGGGACACTGAAGCTTTCTTT. It specifies CASSGEFGDTEAFF.

This clonotype was found once. This clone may be a read error of a much larger clone one base away. V usage is TRBV4-2 and J usage is TRBJ2-5, with 14 bases identical to TRBD2. The CDR3 runs to 16 residues. Per the germline V gene, CDR1 is LGHNA and CDR2 is YNFKEQ. CDR3 in DNA: TGTGCCAGCAGCCAAGACAGGACTAGCGGGGGGTCAACCCAGAACTTC. It codes for CASSQDRTSGGSTQNF.